This T cell receptor (beta chain) was sequenced during a study of shared T cell receptors in the human thymus (TCRdb year 2021). Background on the whole study: The study examined how the human thymus generates shared, self-reactive T-cell receptor alpha chains.

This clone came up once. No cognate antigen has been identified for it. Per-base quality was not reported, and no clone a single base away is much larger than it. The CDR3 measures 19 amino acids from cysteine to phenylalanine. The read is trimmed to its CDR3 DNA, 57 bases read in frame from base 1. Trimming leaves V shorter by 5 bases and J shorter by 2 bases, with the junction holding 14 bases beyond the gene matches. Based on the germline V gene, the CDR1 and CDR2 sequences are SGHTA and FQGTGA. The method was the immunoSEQ multiplex PCR assay. TCRdb took over this immuneACCESS table, retaining in-frame rearrangements with V and J assigned. Such tables are incomplete; in checked studies, under half of the missing clones stem from an unresolved V gene, and the remainder is unexplained. This sample gives roughly 500,000 clones in total; 75% to 80% of them show up just once. Roughly 0.013% of the sample goes to the ten largest clones.

This sample also appeared in a second study, on human thymus T cells. The second source states: The donors were immunologically healthy infants in Finland who had open corrective cardiac surgery for congenital heart defects. The thymus tissue came from surgical resects taken out during corrective cardiac surgery. Usage of V and J gene segments appeared to be biased in both the thymic and the peripheral blood repertoires. According to the related research, thymic TCR repertoires were highly overlapping among unrelated individuals. The study described the TCR alpha and beta repertoires in roughly 8 infant thymus samples and a few matching peripheral blood samples. Donor ages ranged from roughly 7 to 250 days, and the cohort comprised six or seven male and a couple of female infants. Thymocytes were released mechanically from tissue and stored at -70 °C as pellets of 10-30 million cells. A QIAsymphony instrument was used to extract genomic DNA from frozen cell pellets. Using the immunoSEQ multiplex PCR assay, the TCRB and TCRAD loci were amplified from a standardized quantity of quality-controlled genomic DNA. The amplicons spanned the V(D)J region and were long enough to cover the CDR3 and allow V and J genes to be identified. The commercial immunoSEQ service was used to sequence amplicons on an Illumina platform. Primer bias and sequencing errors were corrected as previously described, and TCRAD and TCRB were defined on the basis of the IMGT database. Analysis of the repertoires was done with immunoSEQ Analyzer 3.0 and VDJTools and included basic statistics, V/J segment usage, diversity estimates, rarefaction and pairwise overlap. Chao1, ChaoE, Efron-Thisted, Shannon and inverse Simpson indices were used to estimate diversity, which was also estimated on datasets down-sampled to the smallest sample. Repertoire overlap used strict matching of CDR3 nucleotide sequence, V gene and J gene, with Jaccard-based multidimensional scaling clustering. Thymus samples yielded on average roughly 790,000 unique TCRB clonotypes, compared with about 80,000 from blood samples.

This clonotype was obtained from a boy less than two years old with a congenital heart defect. Donor details come from another sample of the same person, matched by shared clones. The sequence joins TRBV7-3 to TRBJ2-1, with 11 bases matching TRBD2. What was sequenced was thymocytes. The CDR3 protein sequence reads: CASSPELAGVVKPYNEQFF. The DNA is as follows: TGTGCCAGCAGCCCCGAACTAGCGGGAGTCGTCAAGCCCTACAATGAGCAGTTCTTC.